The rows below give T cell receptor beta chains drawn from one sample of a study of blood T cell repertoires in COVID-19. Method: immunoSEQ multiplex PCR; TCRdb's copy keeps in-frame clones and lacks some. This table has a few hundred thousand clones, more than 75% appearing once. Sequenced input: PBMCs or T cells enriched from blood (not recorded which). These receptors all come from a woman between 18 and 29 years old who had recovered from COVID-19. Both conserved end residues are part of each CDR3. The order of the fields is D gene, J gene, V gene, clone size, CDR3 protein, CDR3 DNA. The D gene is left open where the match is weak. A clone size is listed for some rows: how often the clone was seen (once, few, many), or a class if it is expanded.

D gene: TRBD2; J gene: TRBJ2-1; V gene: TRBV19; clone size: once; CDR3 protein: CASTLAGGFRNEQFF; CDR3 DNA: TGTGCCAGTACCTTGGCGGGGGGGTTCAGGAATGAGCAGTTCTTC
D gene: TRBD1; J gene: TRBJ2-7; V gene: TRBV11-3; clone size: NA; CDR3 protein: CASSLSGTGNDEQYF; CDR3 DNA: TGTGCCAGCAGCTTATCCGGGACAGGGAACGACGAGCAGTACTTC
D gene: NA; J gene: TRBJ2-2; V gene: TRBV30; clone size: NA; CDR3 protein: CAWSVLEVELFF; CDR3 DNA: TGTGCCTGGAGTGTACTTGAGGTGGAGCTGTTTTTT
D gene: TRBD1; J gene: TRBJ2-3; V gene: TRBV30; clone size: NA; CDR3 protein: CAWSFHRGNTQYF; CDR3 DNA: TGTGCCTGGAGTTTCCACAGGGGGAATACGCAGTATTTT
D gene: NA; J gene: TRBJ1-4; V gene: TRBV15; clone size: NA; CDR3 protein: CATTGNRFEKLFF; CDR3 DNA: TGTGCCACCACGGGGAACCGATTTGAAAAACTGTTTTTT
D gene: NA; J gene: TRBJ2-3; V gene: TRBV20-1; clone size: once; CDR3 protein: CSASGFMRGLTDTQYF; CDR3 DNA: TGCAGTGCTAGTGGATTTATGCGGGGTTTGACAGATACGCAGTATTTT
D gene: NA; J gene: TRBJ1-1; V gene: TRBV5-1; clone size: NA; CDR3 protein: CASSFRRETFF; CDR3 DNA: TGCGCCAGCAGCTTCCGCAGGGAAACTTTCTTT
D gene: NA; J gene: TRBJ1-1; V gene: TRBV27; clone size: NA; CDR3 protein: CASRAGGTEAFF; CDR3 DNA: TGTGCCAGCAGGGCGGGGGGCACTGAAGCTTTCTTT
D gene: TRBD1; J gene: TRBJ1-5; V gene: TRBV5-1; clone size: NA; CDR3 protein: CASSLGQGGQPQHF; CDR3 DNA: TGCGCCAGCAGCTTGGGACAGGGAGGACAGCCCCAGCATTTT
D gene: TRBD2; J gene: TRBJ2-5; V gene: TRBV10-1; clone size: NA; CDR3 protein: CASSEKGLAETQYF; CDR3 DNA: TGCGCCAGCAGTGAGAAGGGACTAGCCGAGACCCAGTACTTC
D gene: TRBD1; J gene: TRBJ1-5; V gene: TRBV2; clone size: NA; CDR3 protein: CASSDRVGFGNQPQHF; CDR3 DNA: TGTGCCAGCAGCGACAGGGTCGGTTTTGGCAATCAGCCCCAGCATTTT
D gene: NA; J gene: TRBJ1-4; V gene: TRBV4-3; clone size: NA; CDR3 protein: CASSPRNTNEKLFF; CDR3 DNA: TGCGCCAGCAGCCCCAGGAATACTAATGAAAAACTGTTTTTT
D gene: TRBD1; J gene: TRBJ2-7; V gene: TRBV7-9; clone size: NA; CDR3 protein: CASKGDRYEQYF; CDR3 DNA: TGTGCCAGCAAGGGGGACAGATACGAGCAGTACTTC
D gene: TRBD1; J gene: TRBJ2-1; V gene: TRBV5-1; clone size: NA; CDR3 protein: CASSTQGASSYNEQFF; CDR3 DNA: TGCGCCAGCAGCACACAGGGGGCAAGCTCCTACAATGAGCAGTTCTTC
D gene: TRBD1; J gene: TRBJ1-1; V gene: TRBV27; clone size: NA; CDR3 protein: CASSTSTGGPEAFF; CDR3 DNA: TGTGCCAGCAGTACATCGACAGGGGGCCCTGAAGCTTTCTTT
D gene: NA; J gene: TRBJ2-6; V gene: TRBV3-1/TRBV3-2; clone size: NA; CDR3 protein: CASSQPLAAGANVLTF; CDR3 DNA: TGTGCCAGCAGCCAACCACTAGCTGCTGGGGCCAACGTCCTGACTTTC
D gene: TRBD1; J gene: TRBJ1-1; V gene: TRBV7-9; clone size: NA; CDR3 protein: CASSLAPGQGATEAFF; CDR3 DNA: TGTGCCAGCAGCTTAGCGCCGGGACAGGGCGCCACTGAAGCTTTCTTT
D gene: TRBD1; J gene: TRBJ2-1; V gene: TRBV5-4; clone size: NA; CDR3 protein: CASSMGQISYNEQFF; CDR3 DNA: TGTGCCAGCAGCATGGGACAGATCTCCTACAATGAGCAGTTCTTC
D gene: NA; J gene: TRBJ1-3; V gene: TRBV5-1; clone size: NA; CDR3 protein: CASSLAGVDSGNTIYF; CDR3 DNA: TGCGCCAGCAGCTTGGCAGGGGTCGACTCTGGAAACACCATATATTTT
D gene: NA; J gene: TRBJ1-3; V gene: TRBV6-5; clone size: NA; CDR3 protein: CASSYSPDSGNTIYF; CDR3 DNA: TGTGCCAGCAGTTACTCCCCAGACTCTGGAAACACCATATATTTT
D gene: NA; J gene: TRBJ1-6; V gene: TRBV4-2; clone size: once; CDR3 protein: CASSQDWGRGAVGSPLHF; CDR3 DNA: TGTGCCAGCAGCCAAGATTGGGGAAGGGGCGCAGTAGGATCACCCCTCCACTTT
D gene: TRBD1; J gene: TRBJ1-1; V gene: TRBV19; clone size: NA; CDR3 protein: CASSSPTGGNTEAFF; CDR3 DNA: TGTGCCAGTAGTAGCCCGACAGGGGGGAACACTGAAGCTTTCTTT
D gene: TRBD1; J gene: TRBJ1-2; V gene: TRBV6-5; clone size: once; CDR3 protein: CASSQQGSGYTF; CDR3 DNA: TGTGCCAGCAGTCAACAGGGGTCTGGCTACACCTTC
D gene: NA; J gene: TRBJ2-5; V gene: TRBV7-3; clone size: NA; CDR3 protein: CASSLWGTPQETQYF; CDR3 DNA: TGTGCCAGCAGCTTATGGGGGACTCCCCAAGAGACCCAGTACTTC
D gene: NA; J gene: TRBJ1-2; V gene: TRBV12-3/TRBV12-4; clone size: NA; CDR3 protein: CASSLETRDGYTF; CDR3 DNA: TGTGCCAGCAGTTTGGAAACCCGGGATGGCTACACCTTC
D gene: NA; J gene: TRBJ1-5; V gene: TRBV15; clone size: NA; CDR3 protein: CATSRGEDQPQHF; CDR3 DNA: TGTGCCACCAGCAGAGGCGAGGATCAGCCCCAGCATTTT
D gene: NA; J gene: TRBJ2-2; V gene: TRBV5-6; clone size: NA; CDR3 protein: CASSLAGAGGELFF; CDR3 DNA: TGTGCCAGCAGCTTGGCAGGGGCGGGCGGGGAGCTGTTTTTT
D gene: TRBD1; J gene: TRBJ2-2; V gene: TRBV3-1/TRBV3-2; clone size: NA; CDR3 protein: CASSQDGLTGINTGELFF; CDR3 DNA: TGTGCCAGCAGCCAAGATGGGTTGACAGGGATAAACACCGGGGAGCTGTTTTTT
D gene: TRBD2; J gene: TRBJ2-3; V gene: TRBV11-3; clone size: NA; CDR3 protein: CASSLGGTSGDTQYF; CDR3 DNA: TGTGCCAGCAGCTTAGGCGGGACTAGTGGAGATACGCAGTATTTT
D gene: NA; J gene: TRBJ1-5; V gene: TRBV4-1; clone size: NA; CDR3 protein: CASSQGANQPQHF; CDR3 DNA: TGCGCCAGCAGCCAGGGGGCGAATCAGCCCCAGCATTTT